The sample holds a few counts of the clone carrying this TCR beta chain. This entry comes from a study of blood T cell repertoires in COVID-19. About the study: The United States, Italy and Spain supplied acute and convalescent COVID-19 samples.

Participants spanned ages about 18 to 100 years and resided in about 25 US areas. CDR3 length: 13 amino acids. Germline trimming cut 6 bases from V and 4 bases from J; bases unmatched to any gene: 3. Profiled with immunoSEQ multiplex PCR; TCRdb holds only in-frame clones, not every one. The data contain about 360,000 clones, 70% to 90% of them seen just once; the ten biggest clones take up under 1.5%. The rearrangement links TRBV12-3 or TRBV12-4 to TRBJ2-1; 7 bases are shared with TRBD1. Sequencing used PBMCs or T cells enriched from blood (not recorded which). The sequence was collected from a man in his thirties or forties who had recovered from COVID-19. In DNA form, the CDR3 reads TGTGCCAGCAGGGGGACAGTTTACAATGAGCAGTTCTTC. The encoded protein is CASRGTVYNEQFF.